This entry lists 30 T cell receptor beta chains sequenced from one sample in a study of T cells in Graves' hyperthyroidism and ophthalmopathy. What was amplified from RNA transcripts were TCR beta CDR3 regions. The HTBI primer set was used in a first-round RT-PCR of the TCR CDR3. TCRdb called the multiplex PCR reads again in MiXCR, with one record for every CDR3 protein. The sample contains just over 550,000 distinct CDR3 sequences, just over 45% of which appear only once. Sequencing was performed on peripheral blood or thyroid tissue (not recorded which). The receptor set was obtained from a young woman with Graves' hyperthyroidism.

A note on this clonotype: Mismatch with germline at one junction end may stem from a read error. The chain combines TRBV15 with TRBJ1-6, with TRBD1 matching over 9 bases. Germline CDR1 is LNHNV and CDR2 is YYDKDF (reference sequence). The CDR3 is 14 residues long. The CDR3 nucleotides are TGTGCCGCCAGCAGCCGGGACAGGGATTCACCCCTCCACTTT. It translates to CAASSRDRDSPLHF.

This chain links TRBV2 with TRBJ2-7; D is uncertain. Between the trimmed V and J ends, which lost 3 bases and 5 bases, there was a span of 17 bases. The V gene's germline CDR1 is SNHLY and CDR2 FYNNEI. The CDR3 spans 15 residues. The CDR3: CASSEIGFVVNEQYF. CDR3 DNA sequence: TGTGCCAGCAGTGAGATAGGGTTCGTAGTGAACGAGCAGTACTTC.

The rearrangement links TRBV24-1 to TRBJ1-2, with D perhaps matching TRBD1 (6 bases). V shed 9 bases and J shed 5 bases, with 15 bases lying between them. This CDR3 has 13 amino acids. Germline loops: CDR1 KGHDR, CDR2 SFDVKD. The CDR3 sequence: CATPPRTEYGYTF. Written as DNA, the CDR3 is TGTGCCACCCCTCCTAGGACAGAGTATGGCTACACCTTC.

A remark on this clonotype: A clone one base away is much larger, so this may be a read error. The chain carries TRBV29-1 and TRBJ1-2; 8 bases are shared with TRBD1. This CDR3 has 12 residues. V gave up 3 bases and J gave up 3 bases; unmatched junction bases: 0. Germline assignment: CDR1 SQVTM and CDR2 ANQGSEA. CDR3 sequence (DNA): TGCAGCGTTGAGACAGGGGACTATGGCTACACCTTC. Translated: CSVETGDYGYTF.

The V gene is TRBV7-3, the J gene TRBJ2-5; 7 bases align to TRBD1. J lost 4 bases, V lost 8 bases, and 7 bases had no gene match. This CDR3 region has 13 residues. CDR1 is SGHTA and CDR2 is FQGTGA in the germline V gene. The CDR3: CASGPGTVETQYF. Written as DNA, the CDR3 is TGTGCCAGCGGCCCAGGGACAGTAGAGACCCAGTACTTC.

The chain employs TRBV7-3 and TRBJ2-2; D ambiguous. V gave up 6 bases and J gave up 5 bases, with 7 bases separating them. Per the germline V gene, CDR1 is SGHTA and CDR2 is FQGTGA. CDR3 length equals 12 residues. This CDR3 is CASRFATGELFF. CDR3 sequence (DNA): TGTGCCAGCAGGTTTGCAACCGGGGAGCTGTTTTTT.

This rearrangement joins TRBV7-2 to TRBJ1-2; D perhaps matches TRBD1 (6 bases). This CDR3 region has 14 residues. CDR1 is SGHTA, CDR2 FQGNSA, per germline. The germline V and J ends were trimmed by 3 bases and 4 bases, with 12 bases remaining between them. The CDR3 sequence is CASSLDTGSYGYTF. CDR3 sequence (DNA): TGTGCCAGCAGCTTGGACACAGGGAGCTATGGCTACACCTTC.

The chain recombines TRBV7-2 with TRBJ2-7; no clear D gene. Between the trimmed V and J ends, which lost 5 bases and 4 bases, there was a span of 15 bases. The CDR3 loop spans 14 amino acids. The germline CDR1 and CDR2 sequences are SGHTA and FQGNSA. The CDR3 region has the DNA TGTGCCAGCAGCCAAGGGATAGCTGAGTACGAGCAGTACTTC. Encoded protein: CASSQGIAEYEQYF.

The chain carries TRBV15 and TRBJ2-6; 11 bases match TRBD1. CDR1 is LNHNV and CDR2 is YYDKDF in the germline V gene (reference sequence). Unmatched junction bases numbered 4, after V lost 4 bases and J lost 2 bases. The CDR3 is made up of 17 amino acids. CDR3 sequence reads: CATSTSGQGAGANVLTF. CDR3 coding DNA: TGTGCCACCAGCACTTCGGGACAGGGGGCTGGGGCCAACGTCCTGACTTTC. Drawing the rest from reference TRBV15 and TRBJ2-6, the complete variable domain is DAMVIQNPRYQVTQFGKPVTLSCSQTLNHNVMYWYQQKSSQAPKLLFHYYDKDFNNEADTPDNFQSRRPNTSFCFLDIRSPGLGDTAMYLCATSTSGQGAGANVLTFGAGSRLTVL.

The chain employs TRBV9 and TRBJ1-5; 7 bases are shared with TRBD1. Germline V CDR1 and CDR2: SGDLS, YYNGEE. CDR3 size: 14 residues. V shed 4 bases and J 4 bases; nucleotides not matched to a gene: 5. In nucleotides, the CDR3 is TGTGCCAGCAGCCAAGAGGGACAGAATCAGCCCCAGCATTTT. Residues: CASSQEGQNQPQHF.

The chain has TRBV15 and TRBJ1-2; D gene uncertain. Trimming removed 4 bases at V and 7 bases at J, with 16 bases between. This CDR3 contains 14 residues. The germline CDR1 and CDR2 sequences are LNHNV and YYDKDF (reference sequence). CDR3 region: CATSTPPPGVGYTF. The CDR3 coding sequence is TGTGCCACCAGCACCCCCCCGCCCGGGGTTGGCTACACCTTC.

In this sample, this clonotype turned up once. The V and J genes are TRBV24-1 and TRBJ2-7; TRBD1 agrees at 9 bases. Germline CDR1 KGHDR, CDR2 SFDVKD. The CDR3 is 12 residues long. Losses at the gene ends were 12 bases for V and 3 bases for J; bases not matched to a gene: 5. Here the CDR3 reads CAPGTGNYEQYF. The DNA for the CDR3 is TGTGCCCCCGGGACAGGGAACTACGAGCAGTACTTC.

At least ten counts were recorded for this clonotype. The CDR3 DNA reads TGTGCCATCAGACCCTCCGGGGAGGGGAATCAGCCCCAGCATTTT. Translated, it gives CAIRPSGEGNQPQHF. The chain uses TRBV10-3 and TRBJ1-5, with D possibly matching TRBD1 (5 bases). Germline values: CDR1 ENHRY, CDR2 SYGVKD. This CDR3 region has 15 residues. V gave up 6 bases and J gave up 4 bases, with 16 bases separating them.

This clonotype was detected a few times. At one boundary the junction diverges from the germline segment, which might be a read error. V and J are TRBV10-3 and TRBJ1-3, with D unresolved. This CDR3 contains 15 residues. Per the germline V gene, CDR1 is ENHRY and CDR2 is SYGVKD. CDR3 amino acids: CASSERIFSGNTIYF. The CDR3 nucleotides read TGTGCCAGCAGTGAAAGAATATTCTCTGGAAACACCATATATTTT.

The CDR3 coding sequence is TGTGCCAGCAGCCCCCCCGGACAGGGTGAAGAGACCCAGTACTTC. It is translated as CASSPPGQGEETQYF. The V call is TRBV6-2 or TRBV6-3, the J call TRBJ2-5, with 8 nucleotides matching TRBD1. With 6 bases clipped from V and 3 bases from J, the junction kept 9 bases outside the gene matches. This CDR3 is 15 amino acids long. Germline CDR1 is MNHEY and CDR2 is SVGEGT.

The rearrangement joins TRBV7-2 to TRBJ1-5; D call uncertain. V lost 3 bases and J lost 2, with 11 bases in between. Germline V gene data show CDR1 as SGHTA and CDR2 as FQGNSA. The CDR3 consists of 15 residues. DNA of the CDR3: TGTGCCAGCAGCTTTTCCCGCTCGGGCAATCAGCCCCAGCATTTT. Protein: CASSFSRSGNQPQHF.

The table lists this clonotype with many counts. This chain links TRBV10-3 with TRBJ1-1; D unclear. Trimming took 0 bases from V and 5 from J, leaving 10 bases between them. This CDR3 spans 14 amino acids. Germline CDR1 ENHRY, CDR2 SYGVKD. CDR3 nucleotides: TGTGCCATCAGTGAGTCGGACTTGGGGACTGAAGCTTTCTTT. Protein sequence: CAISESDLGTEAFF.

This clonotype has a handful of counts. The chain has TRBV6-5 and TRBJ2-7, with 9 bases matching TRBD2. After removal of 5 bases from V and 2 bases from J, the junction contained 10 bases not matched to a gene. Germline CDR1 MNHEY, CDR2 SVGAGI. This CDR3 is 16 amino acids long. This CDR3 reads CASSEAGLAGTYEQYF. The CDR3 DNA reads as TGTGCCAGCAGTGAAGCGGGACTAGCCGGAACCTACGAGCAGTACTTC.

The rearrangement links TRBV2 to TRBJ1-1; D unresolved. Germline V CDR1 and CDR2: SNHLY, FYNNEI. Trimming pared 6 bases from V and 1 base from J, leaving 9 bases between. This CDR3 comprises 13 residues. CDR3 residues: CASSWRENTEAFF. The CDR3 region has the DNA TGTGCCAGCAGCTGGAGGGAGAACACTGAAGCTTTCTTT.

The chain employs TRBV10-3 and TRBJ2-7; D is perhaps TRBD1 (6 bases). The CDR3 runs to 14 residues. V was cut by 8 bases and J by 3 bases, with 17 bases left in between. Looked up from germline, CDR1 is ENHRY and CDR2 is SYGVKD. Here the CDR3 reads CAIRPPGADYEQYF. CDR3 coding DNA: TGTGCCATCCGACCTCCAGGGGCGGACTACGAGCAGTACTTC.

The chain links TRBV29-1 to TRBJ2-7; D is unclear. V was cut by 0 bases and J by 2 bases, with 8 bases left in between. CDR3 length: 13 amino acids. Germline CDR1 SQVTM, CDR2 ANQGSEA. CDR3 nucleotides: TGCAGCGTTGAAGAGGGGAAGACCTACGAGCAGTACTTC. Its translation is CSVEEGKTYEQYF.

As to this clonotype: Its ends do not fully match the called genes, so a read error is possible. This chain links TRBV7-2 with TRBJ2-7; D call uncertain. This CDR3 is built from 14 residues. Per the germline V gene, CDR1 is SGHTA and CDR2 is FQGNSA. The CDR3 loop reads CASSLSRTSYERYF. The CDR3 nucleotides are TGTGCCAGCAGCCTATCCCGGACCTCCTACGAGCGGTACTTC.

This clonotype was detected only a few times. One end of the junction varies from germline; a read error may be responsible. The chain joins TRBV6-6 to TRBJ1-1, with D uncertain. The germline V gene has CDR1 MNHNY and CDR2 SVGAGI (reference sequence). There are 11 residues in the CDR3. Written as DNA, the CDR3 is TGTGCCAGCAGTTACTCTTCTATTCATTTTTTT. The encoded protein is CASSYSSIHFF.

This rearrangement joins TRBV7-6 to TRBJ1-1; tentative D call: TRBD1 (6 bases). This CDR3 contains 13 residues. Trimming took 5 bases from V and 7 from J, leaving 14 bases between them. Germline V gives CDR1 SGHVS, CDR2 FNYEAQ. CDR3 sequence (DNA): TGTGCCAGCAGCCCTTTCCGGACAGTTGAAGCTTTCTTT. Amino acids: CASSPFRTVEAFF.

The chain uses TRBV5-5 and TRBJ1-6; unclear D gene. The CDR3 spans 15 residues. V gave up 4 bases and J gave up 4 bases, with 12 bases separating them. Germline V CDR1 and CDR2: SGHKS, YYEKEE (reference sequence). CDR3 bases: TGTGCCAGCAGCCCTTCGGCGGGTTATAATTCACCCCTCCACTTT. This gives the protein CASSPSAGYNSPLHF.

The chain recombines TRBV20-1 with TRBJ2-7; possible D gene TRBD2, 5 bases. This CDR3 is built from 13 residues. The germline V gene encodes CDR1 DFQATT and CDR2 SNEGSKA (reference sequence). V gave up 1 base and J gave up 4 bases, with 11 bases separating them. The CDR3 loop is CSARVDSLYEQYF. The CDR3 nucleotides are TGCAGTGCTAGAGTGGACTCCTTATACGAGCAGTACTTC.

A remark on this clonotype: This may stem from a read error, because a much larger clone lies one nucleotide away. V is TRBV11-1 and J is TRBJ1-5; D not resolved. The V end was cut by 11 bases, the J end by 7 bases, with 18 bases between. The CDR3 extends over 13 amino acids. Germline V gene sequence: CDR1 SGHAT, CDR2 FQDESV (reference sequence). The CDR3 coding sequence is TGTGCCGGTCGAGCGGGTCGGGTCCAGCCCCAGCATTTT. Translation: CAGRAGRVQPQHF.

There are a few counts of this clonotype. V is TRBV20-1 and J is TRBJ1-4; D not resolved. V was cut by 5 bases and J by 8 bases, with 15 bases left in between. CDR1 and CDR2 (germline): DFQATT, SNEGSKA (reference sequence). The CDR3 length is 13 residues. The chain's CDR3 is CSAGEPGNEKLFF. The CDR3 DNA reads as TGCAGTGCTGGTGAGCCCGGGAACGAAAAACTGTTTTTT.

The chain carries TRBV25-1 and TRBJ1-1, with D possibly TRBD1 on 5 matching bases. The CDR3 runs 12 residues. With 5 bases removed from V and 3 bases from J, the gap between germline ends came to 7 bases. Germline-derived CDR1 and CDR2 are MGHDK and SYGVNS. CDR3 sequence reads: CASSKGDTEAFF. In nucleotides, the CDR3 is TGTGCCAGCAGTAAAGGGGACACTGAAGCTTTCTTT.

The V call is TRBV10-3, the J call TRBJ1-3, with D hard to call. Germline loops: CDR1 ENHRY, CDR2 SYGVKD. V shed 6 bases and J shed 0 bases, with 12 bases lying between them. The CDR3 runs to 15 residues. DNA for the CDR3: TGTGCCATCAGCCCGAGAGGGAGCTCTGGAAACACCATATATTTT. Its translation is CAISPRGSSGNTIYF.